The 9 T cell receptor beta chains below come from one sample, sequenced in a study of long-term antiretroviral therapy in people with HIV (dated by TCRdb to the early 2020s). The immunoSEQ hsTCRB v3.0 assay was used at survey level resolution to sequence the TRB variable region. The table comes from immuneACCESS by way of TCRdb, which keeps in-frame sequences with V and J called. Part of the clones is missing from these tables; in studies checked, under half for an unresolved V gene and the rest for unknown reasons. The sample contains around 26,000 clones, over 75% of them found a single time. The top ten hold about 5% of the sample. The specimen comprised unsorted PBMCs, sampled 1.1 years before starting antiretroviral therapy. The receptor source for this set is a woman in her thirties with HIV.

The V gene is TRBV7-3, the J gene TRBJ2-3; D could derive from TRBD1 or TRBD2 (6 bases each). CDR1 and CDR2 from the germline V gene are SGHTA and FQGTGA. This CDR3 spans 15 amino acids. Deletions cut 5 bases from V and 3 bases from J, with 15 bases between. Here the CDR3 DNA reads TGTGCCAGCAGCCTGTCGGGGGCGTGGACAGATACGCAGTATTTT. This gives the protein CASSLSGAWTDTQYF.

The chain is built from TRBV6-1 and TRBJ2-6; tentatively, D is TRBD1 or TRBD2 (6 bases each). The ends were cut back, 2 bases at V and 4 bases at J, with 15 bases in the middle. The CDR3 contains 17 residues. From germline, CDR1 is MNHNS and CDR2 SASEGT. DNA of the CDR3: TGTGCCAGCAGTGAAAAGGGGGGCGGTTCCGGGGCCAACGTCCTGACTTTC. It codes for CASSEKGGGSGANVLTF.

The chain links TRBV7-2 to TRBJ2-7; D gene unclear. CDR3 length: 12 amino acids. Trimming shortened V by 5 bases and J by 4 bases, and 9 bases separated the two germline ends. The germline V gene has CDR1 SGHTA and CDR2 FQGNSA. The CDR3 coding sequence is TGTGCCAGCAGCCGAACGTCGTACGAGCAGTACGTC. It encodes CASSRTSYEQYV.

The CDR3 reads CASTPGGGNYGYTF. CDR3 nucleotide sequence: TGTGCCAGCACCCCGGGGGGGGGAAACTATGGCTACACCTTC. V is TRBV2 and J is TRBJ1-2; tentative D call: TRBD1 (5 bases). Germline V gene data show CDR1 as SNHLY and CDR2 as FYNNEI. The CDR3 consists of 14 residues. Between the trimmed V and J ends, which lost 7 bases and 2 bases, there was a span of 14 bases.

This chain uses TRBV7-2 with TRBJ1-3; 11 nucleotides line up with TRBD1. Germline V CDR1 and CDR2: SGHTA, FQGNSA. The CDR3 is 17 amino acids. Losses at the gene ends were 1 base for V and 1 base for J; bases not matched to a gene: 3. In nucleotides, the CDR3 is TGTGCCAGCAGCTTAGGGGGACAGGGGGTATCTGGAAACACCATATATTTT. Protein: CASSLGGQGVSGNTIYF.

The V gene is TRBV5-6, the J gene TRBJ1-2; D unclear. The V end lost 1 base, the J end lost 0 bases, and 7 bases lay between the germline ends. Germline CDR1 is SGHDT and CDR2 is YYEEEE. This CDR3 contains 14 residues. As DNA, the CDR3 is TGTGCCAGCAGCTTGTATACAGCTAACTATGGCTACACCTTC. This codes for CASSLYTANYGYTF.

The chain couples TRBV6-1 to TRBJ1-3; D remains ambiguous. Germline V CDR1 and CDR2: MNHNS, SASEGT. Trimming removed 8 bases from V and 0 bases from J, with 11 bases in between. The CDR3 contains 14 residues. The CDR3 nucleotides are TGTGCCAGCTGTACGGACTACTCTGGAAACACCATATATTTT. Protein: CASCTDYSGNTIYF.

The CDR3 sequence is CASSQTENSNQPQHF. The CDR3, as DNA: TGTGCCAGCAGCCAGACAGAAAATAGCAATCAGCCCCAGCATTTT. The chain is built from TRBV7-8 and TRBJ1-5; D perhaps matches TRBD1 (5 bases). Deletions cut 5 bases from V and 0 bases from J, with 11 bases between. Germline V lookup: CDR1 SGHVS, CDR2 FQNEAQ. This CDR3 is 15 amino acids long.

The chain carries TRBV5-6 and TRBJ2-2; tentatively, D is TRBD1 (5 bases). CDR3 length equals 16 residues. Germline values: CDR1 SGHDT, CDR2 YYEEEE. V lost 2 bases and J lost 7, with 18 bases in between. In DNA, the CDR3 is TGTGCCAGCAGCTTTCCAGGGCCTGGTGTTCGCGGGGAGCTGTTTTTT. This translates into CASSFPGPGVRGELFF.